These 7 T cell receptor beta chains share one sample of origin, sequenced in a study of blood T cells in healthy people across ages. Through a sample-barcoded 5' primer and a J-beta primer mix, a second PCR was run for roughly 7 to 12 cycles. A single record per CDR3 protein comes from TCRdb applying MiXCR to the 5' RACE reads. Found here are more than 650,000 distinct CDR3 sequences, 50% to 65% of them singletons; the top ten hold about two fifths. Sequences were obtained from blood. These receptors originate from an elderly man in good health.

The chain has TRBV6-1 and TRBJ2-5; 7 positions match TRBD2. Germline CDR1 is MNHNS and CDR2 is SASEGT. The CDR3 has 16 residues. Unmatched junction bases numbered 6, after V lost 2 bases and J lost 0 bases. The CDR3 nucleotides read TGTGCCAGCAGTGAATTGGTAGCGGGTTACCAAGAGACCCAGTACTTC. Translating it yields CASSELVAGYQETQYF.

The rearrangement joins TRBV20-1 to TRBJ2-1, with 10 bases aligning to TRBD2. CDR1 DFQATT and CDR2 SNEGSKA come from the germline V gene (reference sequence). The CDR3 spans 18 residues. The V and J ends lost 5 bases and 1 base, in that order; junction bases with no gene match: 14. The CDR3 spells CSAPSPASGRRSYNEQFF. CDR3 bases: TGCAGTGCTCCCTCCCCCGCTAGCGGGAGAAGGTCCTACAATGAGCAGTTCTTC.

This clonotype appeared once. V and J are TRBV6-1 and TRBJ2-5; D may be TRBD1 (5 bases). V dropped 5 bases and J dropped 0 bases, with 10 bases sitting between them. This CDR3 comprises 14 residues. From germline, CDR1 is MNHNS and CDR2 SASEGT. The DNA for the CDR3 is TGTGCCAGCAGTCAACTCAGGGACCAAGAGACCCAGTACTTC. As protein: CASSQLRDQETQYF.

Turning to this clonotype: Possible read error: a much larger clone is one base away. CDR3 DNA sequence: TGCAGTGCTAAGGACAAGAGCTACGAGCAGCACTTC. It specifies CSAKDKSYEQHF. The rearrangement links TRBV20-1 to TRBJ2-7, with a possible D match to TRBD1 (5 bases). CDR3 length: 12 amino acids. Germline CDR1 reads DFQATT; CDR2 reads SNEGSKA (reference sequence).

The V call is TRBV9, the J call TRBJ1-2; 8 bases match TRBD1. The CDR3 is 16 residues long. With V trimmed by 0 bases and J by 4 bases, 8 bases remained unmatched. Per germline, CDR1 SGDLS and CDR2 YYNGEE. The CDR3 loop is CASSVEYLGTGYGYTF. For the CDR3, the DNA is TGTGCCAGCAGCGTAGAGTATTTGGGGACAGGCTATGGCTACACCTTC.

The V gene is TRBV11-2, the J gene TRBJ2-5; D call uncertain. The J call is doubtful: the DNA matches TRBJ2-7 better. Germline V gene sequence: CDR1 SGHAT, CDR2 FQNNGV. The CDR3 loop spans 12 amino acids. As DNA, the CDR3 is TGTGCCAGCAGCTCTCACCACTACGAGCAGTACTTC. Translated, it gives CASSSHHYEQYF.

The V and J genes are TRBV12-3 or TRBV12-4 and TRBJ2-1, with unresolved D. This CDR3 comprises 16 residues. Trimming took off 2 bases at V and 0 bases at J, with 11 bases between the two ends. The CDR3 bases are TGTGCCAGCAGTTTAAGACTCAGTAGCTCCTACAATGAGCAGTTCTTC. Translating it yields CASSLRLSSSYNEQFF.